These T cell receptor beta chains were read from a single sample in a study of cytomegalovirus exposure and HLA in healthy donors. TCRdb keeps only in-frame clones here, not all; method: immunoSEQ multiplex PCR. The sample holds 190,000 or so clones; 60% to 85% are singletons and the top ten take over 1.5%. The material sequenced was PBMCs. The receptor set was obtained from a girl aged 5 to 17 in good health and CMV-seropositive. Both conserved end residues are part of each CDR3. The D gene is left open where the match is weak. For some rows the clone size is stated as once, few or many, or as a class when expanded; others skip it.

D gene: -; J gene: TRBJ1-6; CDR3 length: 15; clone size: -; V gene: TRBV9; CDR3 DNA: TGTGCCAGCAGCCCAGGGGAATCCTATAATTCACCCCTCCACTTT; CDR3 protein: CASSPGESYNSPLHF
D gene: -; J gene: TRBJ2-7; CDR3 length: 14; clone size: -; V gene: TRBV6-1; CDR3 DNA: TGTGCCAGCGGGGGGAGGACAGGATCCTACGAGCAGTACTTC; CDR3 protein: CASGGRTGSYEQYF
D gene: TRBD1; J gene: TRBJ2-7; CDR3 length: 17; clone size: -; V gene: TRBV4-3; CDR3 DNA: TGCGCCAGCAGCCAAGAGAGTAAAGGGGGCTGGACCTACGAGCAGTACTTC; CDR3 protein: CASSQESKGGWTYEQYF
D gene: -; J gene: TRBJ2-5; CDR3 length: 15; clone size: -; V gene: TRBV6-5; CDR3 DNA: TGTGCCAGCAGTTACGGAACAGGCCGCCAGATGGCCCAGTACTTC; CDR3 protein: CASSYGTGRQMAQYF
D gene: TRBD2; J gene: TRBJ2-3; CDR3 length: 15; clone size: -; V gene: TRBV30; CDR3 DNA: TGTGCCTGGAGTGTACGGGCTAGCGGTACAGATACGCAGTATTTT; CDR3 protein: CAWSVRASGTDTQYF
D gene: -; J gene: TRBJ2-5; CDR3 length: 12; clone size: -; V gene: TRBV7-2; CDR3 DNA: TGTGCCAGCAGCCCAGGTCTGGAGACCCAGTACTTC; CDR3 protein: CASSPGLETQYF
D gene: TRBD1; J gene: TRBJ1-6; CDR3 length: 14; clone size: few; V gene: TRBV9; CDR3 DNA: TGTGCCAGCAGCGATTGGGACAGGGATTCACCCCTCCACTTT; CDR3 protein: CASSDWDRDSPLHF
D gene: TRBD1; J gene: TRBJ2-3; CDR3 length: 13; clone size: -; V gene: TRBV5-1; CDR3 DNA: TGCGCCAGCAAAGAAGGGGGCCCAGATACGCAGTATTTT; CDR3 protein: CASKEGGPDTQYF
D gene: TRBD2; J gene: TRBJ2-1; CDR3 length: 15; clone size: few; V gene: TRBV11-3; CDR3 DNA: TGTGCCAGCAGCTTTATAGCGGGGGGCTACAATGAGCAGTTCTTC; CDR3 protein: CASSFIAGGYNEQFF
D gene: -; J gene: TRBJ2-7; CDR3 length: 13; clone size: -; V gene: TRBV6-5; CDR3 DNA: TGTGCCAGCAGGGGGAACAGGGCGAGTGAGCAGTACTTC; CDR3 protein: CASRGNRASEQYF
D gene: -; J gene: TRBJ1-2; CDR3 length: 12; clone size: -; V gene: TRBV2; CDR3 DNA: TGTGCCAGCAGTGATGGAGACTATGGCTACACCTTC; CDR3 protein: CASSDGDYGYTF
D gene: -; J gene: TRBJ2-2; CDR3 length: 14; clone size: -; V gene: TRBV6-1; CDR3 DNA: TGTGCCAGCAGGATTCCCGGGCTAGCGGGGGAGCTGTTTTTT; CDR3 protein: CASRIPGLAGELFF
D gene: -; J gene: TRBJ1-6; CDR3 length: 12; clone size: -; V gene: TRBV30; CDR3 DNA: TGTGCCTGGAGCGTAATTCAGTCCCCCCTCCACTTT; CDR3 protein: CAWSVIQSPLHF
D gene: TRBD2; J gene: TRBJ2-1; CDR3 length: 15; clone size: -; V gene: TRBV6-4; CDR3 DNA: TGTGCCAGCAGCGTACTAGCGGGGGGGCCCAATGAGCAGTTCTTC; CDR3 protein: CASSVLAGGPNEQFF
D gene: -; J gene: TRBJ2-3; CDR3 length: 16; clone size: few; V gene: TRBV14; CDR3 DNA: TGTGCCAGCAGCCAAGATGGAGTCTACGGAACAGATACGCAGTATTTT; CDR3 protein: CASSQDGVYGTDTQYF
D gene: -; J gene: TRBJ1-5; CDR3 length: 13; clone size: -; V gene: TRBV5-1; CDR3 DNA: TGCGCCAGCAGCTGGCAGAGCAATCAGCCCCAGCATTTT; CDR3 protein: CASSWQSNQPQHF
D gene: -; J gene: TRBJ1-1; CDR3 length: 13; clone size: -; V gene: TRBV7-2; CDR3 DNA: TGTGCCAGCAGCTTACGGTTAAACACTGAAGCTTTCTTT; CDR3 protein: CASSLRLNTEAFF
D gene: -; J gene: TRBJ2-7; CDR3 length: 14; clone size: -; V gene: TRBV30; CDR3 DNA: TGTGCCTGGAGTGAAGGAGGTTCGGGCTACGAGCAGTACTTC; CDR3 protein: CAWSEGGSGYEQYF
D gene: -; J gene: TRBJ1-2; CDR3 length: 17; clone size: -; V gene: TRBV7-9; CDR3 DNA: TGTGCCAGCAGCTTAGATGGTAGTCTCGCCCCTAACTATGGCTACACCTTC; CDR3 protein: CASSLDGSLAPNYGYTF
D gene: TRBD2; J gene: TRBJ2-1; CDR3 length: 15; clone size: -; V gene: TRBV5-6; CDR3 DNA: TGTGCCAGCAGCGTTCTAGGGACTAGATCGGATGAGCAGTTCTTC; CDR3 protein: CASSVLGTRSDEQFF
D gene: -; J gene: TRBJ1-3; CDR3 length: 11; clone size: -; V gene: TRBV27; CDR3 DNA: TGTGCCAGCAGACAGGGAAACACCATATATTTT; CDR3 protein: CASRQGNTIYF
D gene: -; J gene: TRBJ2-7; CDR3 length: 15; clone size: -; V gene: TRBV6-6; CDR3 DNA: TGTGCCAGCAGCCAATTCACCGACAGATCCTACGAGCAGTACTTC; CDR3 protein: CASSQFTDRSYEQYF
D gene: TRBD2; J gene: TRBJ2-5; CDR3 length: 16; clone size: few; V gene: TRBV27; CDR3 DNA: TGTGCCAGCAGTGCCTTAGCGGGGGGGGCCAGAGAGACCCAGTACTTC; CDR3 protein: CASSALAGGARETQYF
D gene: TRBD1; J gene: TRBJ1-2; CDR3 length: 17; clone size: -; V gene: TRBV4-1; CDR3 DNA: TGCGCCAGCAGCCAATTACAGGGGGCTGACGGGATCTATGGCTACACCTTC; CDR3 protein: CASSQLQGADGIYGYTF
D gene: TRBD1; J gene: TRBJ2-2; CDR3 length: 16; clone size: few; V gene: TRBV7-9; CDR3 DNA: TGTGCCAGCAGTCGATCGACAGGGAGCGGCACCGGGGAGCTGTTTTTT; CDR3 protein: CASSRSTGSGTGELFF
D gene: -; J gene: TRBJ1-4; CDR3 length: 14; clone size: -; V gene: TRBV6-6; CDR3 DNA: TGTGCCAGCAAGAGACAGGACACGAATGAAAAACTGTTTTTT; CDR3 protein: CASKRQDTNEKLFF
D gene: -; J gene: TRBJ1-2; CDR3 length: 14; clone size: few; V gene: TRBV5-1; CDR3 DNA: TGCGCCAGCAGCTGGGACACTTCTAACTATGGCTACACCTTC; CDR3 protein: CASSWDTSNYGYTF
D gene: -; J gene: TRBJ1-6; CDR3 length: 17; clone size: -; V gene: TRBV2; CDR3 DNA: TGTGCCAGTAAACGTGAGGGCGCGGGCCTCCGCGGTTCACCCCTCCACTTT; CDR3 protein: CASKREGAGLRGSPLHF
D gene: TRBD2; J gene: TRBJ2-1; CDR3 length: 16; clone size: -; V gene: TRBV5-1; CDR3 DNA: TGCGCCAGCAGCTTGGAGTTCGGACTAGTCATAAATGAGCAGTTCTTC; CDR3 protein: CASSLEFGLVINEQFF
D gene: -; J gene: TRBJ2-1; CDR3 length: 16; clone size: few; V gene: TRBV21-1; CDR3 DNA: TGTGCCAGCAGCAGCGTCGCTCAGGGATACGGGAATGAGCAGTTCTTC; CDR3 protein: CASSSVAQGYGNEQFF
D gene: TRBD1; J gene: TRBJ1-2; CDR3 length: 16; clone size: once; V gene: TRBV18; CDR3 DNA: TGTGCCAGCTCACCCCCCGGGACAGGGGGAATCTATGGCTACACCTTC; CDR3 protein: CASSPPGTGGIYGYTF
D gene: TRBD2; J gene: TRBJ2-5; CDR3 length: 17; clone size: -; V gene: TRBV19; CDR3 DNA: TGTGCCAGTAGCAACCCAACTAGCGGGGGGGCCTTTGAGACCCAGTACTTC; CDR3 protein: CASSNPTSGGAFETQYF
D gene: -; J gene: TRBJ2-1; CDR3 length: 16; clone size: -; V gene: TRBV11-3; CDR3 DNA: TGTGCCAGCAGCTTAGTGGGGGCCTCCTCCTACAATGAGCAGTTCTTC; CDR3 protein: CASSLVGASSYNEQFF
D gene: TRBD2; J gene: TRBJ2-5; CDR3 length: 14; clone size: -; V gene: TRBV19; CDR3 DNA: TGTGCCAGTAGTATGCAGGGAGGGACGGAGACCCAGTACTTC; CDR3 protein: CASSMQGGTETQYF
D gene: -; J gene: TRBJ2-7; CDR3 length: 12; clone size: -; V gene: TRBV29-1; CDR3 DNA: TGCAGCGTTGAAGGTGCCCAGCGTGCCCAGTACTTC; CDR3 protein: CSVEGAQRAQYF
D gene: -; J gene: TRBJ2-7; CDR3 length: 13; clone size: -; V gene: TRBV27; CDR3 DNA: TGTGCCAGCAGGCTCGGGGGAGCCTACGAGCAGTACTTC; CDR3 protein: CASRLGGAYEQYF
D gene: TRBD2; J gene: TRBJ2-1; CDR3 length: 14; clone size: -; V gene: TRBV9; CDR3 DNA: TGTGCCAGCAGGGGGGGGAGCGGGGGTGGTGAGCAGTTCTTC; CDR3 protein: CASRGGSGGGEQFF
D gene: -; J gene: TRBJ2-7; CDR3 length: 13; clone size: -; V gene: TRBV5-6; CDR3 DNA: TGTGCCAGCAGCCCGCCGGGGATGGACGAGCAGTACTTC; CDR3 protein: CASSPPGMDEQYF
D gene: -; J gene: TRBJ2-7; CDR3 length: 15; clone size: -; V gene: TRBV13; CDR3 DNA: TGTGCCAGCAGCTTAGGGCAGGCGAGCTCCTACGAGCAGTACTTC; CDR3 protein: CASSLGQASSYEQYF
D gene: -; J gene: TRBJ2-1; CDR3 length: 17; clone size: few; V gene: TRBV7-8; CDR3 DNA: TGTGCCAGCAGCTCCCTGACAGAGCTAGACCATATAGATGAGCAGTTCTTC; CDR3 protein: CASSSLTELDHIDEQFF
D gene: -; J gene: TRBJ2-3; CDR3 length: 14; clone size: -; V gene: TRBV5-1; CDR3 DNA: TGCGCCAGCAGCTTGGGCAGGGTGGAAGATACGCAGTATTTT; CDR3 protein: CASSLGRVEDTQYF